This T cell receptor (beta chain) was found in a study of T-cell reconstitution after alpha-beta-depleted transplantation in children. Findings of the study overall: By about two months after transplant, alpha-beta T cells reportedly arose from several hundred graft clones that had expanded. Fresh T-cell production supplied most of the T-cell counts and diversity seen one year after transplant.

Unique molecular identifiers were incorporated into the prepared TCRbeta library. TCRdb reprocessed the PCR reads via MiXCR and lists one record per CDR3 protein. The table shows around 490,000 distinct CDR3 sequences, with roughly 11% occurring only once. This clonotype occurred a few times. Its antigen is still unknown. After removal of 7 bases from V and 4 bases from J, the junction contained 7 bases not matched to a gene. CDR3 length: 15 residues. Germline V gene data show CDR1 as SNHLY and CDR2 as FYNNEI. Sequences were derived from PBMCs, mostly from graft donor cells, sampled 180 days after TCRalphabeta/CD19-depleted stem cell transplant. The chain joins TRBV2 to TRBJ2-2; 9 positions agree with TRBD1. The clonotype comes from a female patient under 10 years old who had a stem cell transplant for aplastic anemia, so the T cells may come from the graft donor. CDR3 sequence: CASIKDRGGTGELFF. In DNA, the CDR3 is TGTGCCAGCATCAAGGACAGGGGCGGCACCGGGGAGCTGTTTTTT.